This T cell receptor beta chain stems from a study of blood T cell repertoires in COVID-19. Study summary: From the United States, Italy and Spain came samples of acute and convalescent COVID-19.

The data were produced by immunoSEQ multiplex PCR, yet TCRdb's version contains in-frame clones alone and is incomplete. Of hundreds of thousands of clones detected, roughly nine tenths appear once; the ten largest clones hold around 7.9%. The J segment lost 6 bases and the V segment lost 1 base, leaving 5 bases of the junction unmatched. The CDR3 contains 15 residues. Germline V lookup: CDR1 SGHTA, CDR2 FQGNSA. V and J are TRBV7-2 and TRBJ2-3, with 9 bases fitting TRBD2. Sequenced sample: PBMCs or T cells enriched from blood (not recorded which). This sequence originates from a woman between 55 and 75 years old who had recovered from COVID-19. CDR3 sequence (DNA): TGTGCCAGCAGCTTAGGCGGGGGGGCCTTTGATACGCAGTATTTT. It yields the protein CASSLGGGAFDTQYF.